In its sample, the clone carrying this T cell receptor (beta chain) was seen a few times. TCRdb passed the 5' RACE reads through MiXCR, listing each CDR3 protein once. The sample has some 730,000 distinct CDR3 sequences; 15% to 20% are singletons. The data belong to a study of identical twins. The V end was cut by 2 bases, the J end by 5 bases, with 19 bases between. Germline V gives CDR1 SGHTA, CDR2 FQGNSA. The CDR3 is 16 amino acids. This sample also belongs to another study, concerning T cells expressing NK-cell markers. That investigation notes: All TCR beta repertoires analysed originated from sorted CD3+CD56+NKG2C+, CD3+CD56+NKG2C- and CD3+CD56-NKG2C+ T cells. Eight donors were sequenced, seven testing HCMV-seropositive and one testing seronegative.

Source material: PBMCs. The sequence was obtained from a woman under 30 in good health. This chain connects TRBV7-2 to TRBJ2-7; maybe TRBD2 (6 bases). The CDR3 DNA reads TGTGCCAGCAGCTTACGGGCTGTGACTAGATACGACGAGCAGTACTTC. Amino acids: CASSLRAVTRYDEQYF.